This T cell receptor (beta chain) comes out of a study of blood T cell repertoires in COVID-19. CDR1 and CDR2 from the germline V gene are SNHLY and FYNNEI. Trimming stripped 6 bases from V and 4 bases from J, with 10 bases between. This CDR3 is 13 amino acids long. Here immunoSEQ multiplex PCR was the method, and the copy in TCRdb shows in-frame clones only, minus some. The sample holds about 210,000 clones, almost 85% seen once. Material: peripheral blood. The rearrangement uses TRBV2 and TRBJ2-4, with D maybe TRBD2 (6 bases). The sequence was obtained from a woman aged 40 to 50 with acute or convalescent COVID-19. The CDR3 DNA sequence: TGTGCCAGCAGGCGGGACGGGAAAAACATTCAGTACTTC. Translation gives CASRRDGKNIQYF. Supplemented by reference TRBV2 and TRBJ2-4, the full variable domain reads EPEVTQTPSHQVTQMGQEVILRCVPISNHLYFYWYRQILGQKVEFLVSFYNNEISEKSEIFDDQFSVERPDGSNFTLKIRSTKLEDSAMYFCASRRDGKNIQYFGAGTRLSVL.